This T cell receptor (beta chain) is drawn from a study of blood T cell repertoires in COVID-19 (dated by TCRdb to the early 2020s). For the wider study: Samples covering the acute and convalescent phases of COVID-19 were provided by collaborators in the United States, Italy and Spain. The prospective study material was composed of cDNA or gDNA derived from T cells, B-cell-depleted T cells, or PBMCs. Deeply sampled blood TCRbeta repertoires from subjects exposed to, actively infected with, or recovered from COVID-19 were included in the dataset. The repertoires were released in a freely available public database meant as a resource for research on the immune response to SARS-CoV-2. Samples were obtained from the ongoing ImmuneRACE study (first 160 participants) and from 1,254 subjects provided by 6 global collaborators. Nearly every sample came with metadata listing a de-identified subject ID, COVID-19 status, age in years and sex. Where available, HLA class I and class II types were taken from metadata supplied by the sample provider and were not determined by assay-based typing.

What the work shows at the level of the full study, not this receptor alone: The quantity of clinical and demographic metadata differed by source and by participant and was supplied without curation.

As to this clone: The antigen it recognizes is unknown. The input lacks base qualities; no much larger clone sits a single base away.

At one collaborating source in Seattle, patients were enrolled during active infection and were followed longitudinally through the course of disease. Collaborating institutions collected whole blood in K2EDTA tubes following their own protocols. For TCRbeta analysis, collaborators shipped samples in one of three forms: frozen whole blood, isolated PBMCs, or DNA extracted from either of those sample types. The immunoSEQ Assay, a bias-controlled multiplex PCR, was used to amplify TCRbeta CDR3 regions from genomic DNA. Concerning the study's data processing: The number of nucleated cells in each sample was estimated from the amplification of reference gene primers within the assay. To quantify the absolute abundance of each unique TCRbeta CDR3 rearrangement, sequence reads were collapsed and filtered. For each sample, productive Simpson clonality was calculated as the square root of Simpson's diversity index over productive rearrangements. Imported from immuneACCESS, the table was reduced by TCRdb to in-frame sequences with V and J called. These copies leave out some clones; in studies compared against another copy, an unresolved V gene accounts for under half, and the cause of the remainder is not known. V, J and clone size are those of that table, while D and trimming were read from the DNA. Counted in this sample were fewer than 250,000 clones; around four fifths of them appeared once. The ten largest account for 0.85% to 0.95% of the sample.

CDR1 SGHTA and CDR2 FQGNSA were looked up in the germline V gene. Including the terminal cysteine and phenylalanine, the CDR3 comprises 13 residues. Only the CDR3 region is kept as DNA, spanning 39 bases read in frame from base 1. V is pared back by 5 bases and J by 5 bases, with 12 bases lying between the germline termini. The clonotype was recovered from a man aged 55-75 years with COVID-19, enrolled during active disease. The sequenced sample was peripheral blood. Recombination linked TRBV7-2 to TRBJ2-5; TRBD1 is possibly the D segment (5 matching bases). The bases are TGTGCCAGCAGCCAAGGACACCGGGAGACCCAGTACTTC. This encodes CASSQGHRETQYF.